A selection of T cell receptor beta chains follows, all from one sample in a study of blood T cells in healthy people across ages. TCRdb re-derived calls from the 5' RACE reads in MiXCR, one entry per CDR3 protein. The sample yields over 1,500,000 distinct CDR3 sequences, roughly 52% seen once. Sequenced: blood. The receptors were sampled from a woman aged 35 to 49 in good health. The CDR3 runs from the conserved cysteine through the conserved F or W. A D gene is named only where the DNA matches it firmly. Size is omitted from some rows. Given values are once, few, many or a class for expanded clones.

-,TRBJ1-6,TRBV4-3,15,-,CASSQDERLSAPLHF,TGCGCCAGCAGCCAAGATGAGCGGCTATCGGCACCCCTCCACTTT
few,TRBJ2-5,TRBV7-2,14,-,CASRGANSGETQYF,TGTGCCAGCAGGGGGGCAAACAGTGGGGAGACCCAGTACTTC
-,TRBJ2-1,TRBV7-2,14,-,CANRPQNSYNEQFF,TGTGCCAACAGACCACAGAACTCCTACAATGAGCAGTTCTTC
-,TRBJ2-3,TRBV24-1,15,-,CATSDQTGYTDTQYF,TGTGCCACCAGTGATCAAACAGGGTACACAGATACGCAGTATTTT
-,TRBJ2-5,TRBV10-1,14,-,CASSESSRGETQYF,TGCGCCAGCAGTGAGTCGTCCAGGGGAGAGACCCAGTACTTC
-,TRBJ2-4,TRBV7-6,20,TRBD2,CASSLDPGLAGVGAKNIQYF,TGTGCCAGCAGCTTAGACCCGGGGCTAGCGGGGGTCGGGGCCAAAAACATTCAGTACTTC
-,TRBJ2-2,TRBV9,15,-,CASSVAQGNTGELFF,TGTGCCAGCAGCGTAGCTCAGGGGAACACCGGGGAGCTGTTTTTT
few,TRBJ1-5,TRBV20-1,15,TRBD1,CSAGTAVYSNQPQHF,TGCAGTGCTGGGACAGCCGTATATAGCAATCAGCCCCAGCATTTT
-,TRBJ1-1,TRBV6-1,13,-,CASSEAQQARAFF,TGTGCCAGCAGTGAAGCACAACAGGCTAGAGCTTTCTTT
-,TRBJ2-3,TRBV7-6,15,-,CASRVDTEPTDTQYF,TGTGCCAGCAGAGTGGACACGGAGCCCACAGATACGCAGTATTTT
-,TRBJ2-7,TRBV9,16,TRBD2,CASSVRQASGSYEQYF,TGTGCCAGCAGCGTAAGGCAGGCTAGCGGATCCTACGAGCAGTACTTC
few,TRBJ2-1,TRBV3-1,16,-,CASSQGKLEVPNEQFF,TGTGCCAGCAGCCAAGGCAAGCTCGAGGTCCCTAATGAGCAGTTCTTC
-,TRBJ2-3,TRBV7-6,16,-,CASSLGHRGGTDTQYF,TGTGCCAGCAGCTTAGGTCACCGCGGGGGCACAGATACGCAGTATTTT
-,TRBJ2-7,TRBV28,15,TRBD1,CASSHPGSGGYEQYF,TGTGCCAGCAGCCACCCCGGGTCAGGGGGCTACGAGCAGTACTTC
few,TRBJ2-3,TRBV29-1,12,-,CSELQGTDTQYF,TGCAGCGAACTACAGGGAACAGATACGCAGTATTTT
few,TRBJ2-7,TRBV6-1,13,-,CASSIDYATEQYF,TGTGCCAGCAGCATTGACTACGCTACCGAGCAGTACTTC
-,TRBJ2-5,TRBV9,15,TRBD1,CASSAGTGIQETQYF,TGTGCCAGCAGCGCCGGGACAGGGATACAAGAGACCCAGTACTTC
once,TRBJ1-2,TRBV12-5,12,-,CASGSGVYGYTF,TGTGCTAGTGGTTCGGGGGTCTATGGCTACACCTTC
few,TRBJ2-1,TRBV9,13,-,CASSIPSTNEQFF,TGTGCCAGCAGCATCCCCTCGACCAATGAGCAGTTCTTC
-,TRBJ1-1,TRBV3-1,13,-,CASSQGGAGTAFF,TGTGCCAGCAGCCAAGGGGGGGCCGGCACGGCTTTCTTT
few,TRBJ2-5,TRBV12-3/TRBV12-4,14,-,CASSFRDTQETQYF,TGTGCCAGCAGTTTCCGGGACACTCAAGAGACCCAGTACTTC
few,TRBJ2-4,TRBV20-1,14,-,CSAPLQLAKNIQYF,TGCAGTGCTCCCCTCCAACTAGCCAAAAACATTCAGTACTTC